This TCR beta chain was captured in a study of blood T cell repertoires in COVID-19. CDR1 MNHEY and CDR2 SVGAGI come from the germline V gene. The CDR3 sequence is 13 residues long. V dropped 5 bases and J dropped 13; count of bases not matched to a gene: 8. The repertoire was sequenced with immunoSEQ multiplex PCR; TCRdb's copy has only in-frame clones and lacks some. This table has around 14,000 clones, roughly 88% appearing once. Sequencing was performed on peripheral blood. The chain employs TRBV6-5 and TRBJ2-1, with 10 bases that match TRBD2. This TCR was recovered from a human donor in a cohort sampled during active COVID-19. As DNA, the CDR3 is TGTGCCAGCAGTCCAAGCGGGAGGGTTGACCAGTTCTTC. This gives the protein CASSPSGRVDQFF.